This T cell receptor (beta chain) was retrieved from a study of regulatory T cells in long-lasting Graves disease. Study conclusions and caveats: The study found lower TCR diversity in persistent Graves' patients than in newly diagnosed ones. Not thyroid tissue but only peripheral blood was studied.

Time point reported: newly diagnosed GD, antithyroid drugs for less than 3 months. Making the TCR library involved RNA that had been extracted from PBMCs. According to the study, TCR beta libraries were built with iRepertoire HTBI primers and CDR3-region Arm-PCR. Each CDR3 protein is one row after TCRdb ran MiXCR on the multiplex PCR reads. This table holds fewer than 650,000 distinct CDR3 sequences, roughly 16% found once. This clonotype was recorded at least ten times. Its antigen is unidentified. The same specimen was also included in a second study, on T cells in Graves' hyperthyroidism and ophthalmopathy. That study reports: Investigators excluded patients with uncontrolled infection, other autoimmune disease, pregnancy or lactation.

The sequencing used peripheral blood mononuclear cells (PBMCs), collected at new diagnosis, from a patient treated with antithyroid drugs. The receptor was isolated from a woman under 40 with Graves disease.

CDR3 residues: CASSPPAGGVFWNTEAFF. CDR3 DNA sequence: TGTGCCAGCAGTCCCCCGGCGGGGGGAGTCTTTTGGAACACTGAAGCTTTCTTT. The rearrangement joins TRBV28 to TRBJ1-1; TRBD1 might be the D (5 bases). Trimming removed 5 bases from V and 1 base from J, with 23 bases in between. The CDR3 has 18 residues. Germline CDR1 reads MDHEN; CDR2 reads SYDVKM.